Listed here are 30 T cell receptor beta chains from one sample, sequenced in a study of response to subunit inactivated influenza vaccine. TCRdb independently ran MiXCR on the RT-PCR reads; one entry per CDR3 protein. This repertoire shows around 200,000 distinct CDR3 sequences, around 9% found once; its top ten account for about a tenth. The sequences come from non-naive T cells sorted from PBMCs, collected on the day of vaccination. The receptors originated from a middle-aged man who received an inactivated influenza vaccine.

This clonotype was observed many times. The V gene is TRBV15, the J gene TRBJ2-7; unclear D gene. V was pared by 0 bases and J by 2 bases, with 8 bases between. The length of the CDR3 is 14 residues. Germline-derived CDR1 and CDR2 are LNHNV and YYDKDF (reference sequence). CDR3 sequence reads: CATSRENGAYEQYF. DNA for the CDR3: TGTGCCACCAGCAGAGAGAATGGCGCCTACGAGCAGTACTTC.

This clonotype appeared many times. V gene TRBV7-9 combines with J gene TRBJ2-1; D might be TRBD1 or TRBD2, each matching 5 bases. The germline CDR1 and CDR2 sequences are SEHNR and FQNEAQ (reference sequence). This CDR3 has 14 residues. The V end was cut by 5 bases, the J end by 5 bases, with 13 bases between. Here the CDR3 reads CASSPPGAHNEQFF. CDR3 DNA sequence: TGTGCCAGCAGCCCTCCCGGGGCCCACAATGAGCAGTTCTTC.

This clonotype was recorded at least ten times. V gene TRBV12-3 or TRBV12-4 combines with J gene TRBJ1-1; 7 nucleotides match TRBD1. The CDR3 is 14 residues long. The ends lost 5 bases at V and 6 bases at J; junction bases unmatched: 9. The DNA for the CDR3 is TGTGCCAGCAGTCGACCAGAGGGGGCATCTGAAGCTTTCTTT. This translates into CASSRPEGASEAFF.

This clonotype was observed many times. The chain carries TRBV12-3 or TRBV12-4 and TRBJ2-3, with TRBD2 matching over 9 bases. After removal of 5 bases from V and 4 bases from J, the junction contained 10 bases not matched to a gene. This CDR3 has 16 amino acids. The CDR3 DNA is TGTGCCAGCAGTCCACGAGCGGGGGGCCTCGCAGATACGCAGTATTTT. Translation gives CASSPRAGGLADTQYF.

The J gene is TRBJ2-1, the V gene TRBV30; tentative D call: TRBD2 (5 bases). This CDR3 is 16 amino acids long. Trimming shortened V by 1 base and J by 4 bases, and 17 bases separated the two germline ends. CDR1 and CDR2 (germline): GTSNPN, SVGIG (reference sequence). The CDR3 spells CAWSELRAVRYNEQFF. In nucleotides, the CDR3 is TGTGCCTGGAGTGAGCTAAGAGCGGTTCGTTACAATGAGCAGTTCTTC. Supplemented by reference TRBV30 and TRBJ2-1, the full variable domain reads SQTIHQWPATLVQPVGSPLSLECTVEGTSNPNLYWYRQAAGRGLQLLFYSVGIGQISSEVPQNLSASRPQDRQFILSSKKLLLSDSGFYLCAWSELRAVRYNEQFFGPGTRLTVL.

This clonotype has just a few counts. The J gene is TRBJ2-1, the V gene TRBV12-3 or TRBV12-4, with D maybe TRBD2 (6 bases). The CDR3 is made up of 14 amino acids. The germline V and J ends were trimmed by 5 bases and 6 bases, with 14 bases remaining between them. Written as DNA, the CDR3 is TGTGCCAGCAGTGCCGGGACTGGCTTCAATGAGCAGTTCTTC. Its translation: CASSAGTGFNEQFF.

This clonotype was observed a handful of times. This chain joins TRBV7-2 and TRBJ1-2; 7 nucleotides match TRBD1. The CDR3 sequence is 15 residues long. After removal of 8 bases from V and 2 bases from J, the junction contained 11 bases not matched to a gene. Germline CDR1 is SGHTA and CDR2 is FQGNSA. The CDR3 DNA follows: TGTGCCAGCCGCGAAGCCGGGACAGAGAACTATGGCTACACCTTC. This sequence encodes CASREAGTENYGYTF. Combining the CDR3 with reference TRBV7-2 and TRBJ1-2 gives the whole variable domain GAGVSQSPSNKVTEKGKDVELRCDPISGHTALYWYRQSLGQGLEFLIYFQGNSAPDKSGLPSDRFSAERTGGSVSTLTIQRTQQEDSAVYLCASREAGTENYGYTFGSGTRLTVV.

This chain links TRBV15 with TRBJ2-5, with 10 bases identical to TRBD2. This CDR3 comprises 15 residues. The junction had 4 bases not matched to a gene; V was cut back by 3 bases and J by 3 bases. Per germline, CDR1 LNHNV and CDR2 YYDKDF (reference sequence). Here the CDR3 reads CATSRALAGKETQYF. The CDR3, as DNA: TGTGCCACCAGCAGGGCACTAGCGGGGAAAGAGACCCAGTACTTC.

V and J are TRBV5-1 and TRBJ1-1; TRBD1 might be the D (5 bases). Trimming removed 4 bases from V and 6 bases from J, with 13 bases in between. The CDR3 runs to 13 residues. Per the germline V gene, CDR1 is SGHRS and CDR2 is YFSETQ. CDR3 loop: CASSAGAGAEAFF. In DNA form, the CDR3 reads TGCGCCAGCAGCGCCGGGGCCGGGGCTGAAGCTTTCTTT.

V is TRBV29-1 and J is TRBJ2-5; no clear D gene. Between the trimmed V and J ends, which lost 4 bases and 4 bases, there was a span of 13 bases. This CDR3 region has 13 residues. Germline V gene sequence: CDR1 SQVTM, CDR2 ANQGSEA. This CDR3 is CSVGLGLRETQYF. The CDR3 nucleotides are TGCAGCGTTGGTCTGGGTTTAAGAGAGACCCAGTACTTC.

This clonotype came up a few times. The chain links TRBV7-6 to TRBJ2-5; D perhaps matches TRBD1 (6 bases). CDR1 SGHVS and CDR2 FNYEAQ come from the germline V gene. The V end lost 5 bases, the J end lost 2 bases, and 18 bases lay between the germline ends. The CDR3 is 16 amino acids. The CDR3 sequence is CASSPWTGTSQETQYF. CDR3 nucleotide sequence: TGTGCCAGCAGCCCGTGGACCGGGACAAGTCAAGAGACCCAGTACTTC.

At least ten counts were recorded for this clonotype. The chain recombines TRBV28 with TRBJ2-7; TRBD1 matches 7 bases. Germline V lookup: CDR1 MDHEN, CDR2 SYDVKM. The CDR3 length is 14 residues. J was trimmed by 3 bases and V by 8 bases; bases with no gene match: 10. The DNA of the CDR3 is TGTGCCAGCCTGTCGGCAGGGGGTATCTACGAGCAGTACTTC. This translates into CASLSAGGIYEQYF. The full variable domain, completed using reference TRBV28 and TRBJ2-7, is DVKVTQSSRYLVKRTGEKVFLECVQDMDHENMFWYRQDPGLGLRLIYFSYDVKMKEKGDIPEGYSVSREKKERFSLILESASTNQTSMYLCASLSAGGIYEQYFGPGTRLTVT.

This clonotype was found many times. The CDR3 loop reads CASSWKGSYEQYF. The CDR3 DNA is TGTGCCAGCAGCTGGAAAGGATCTTACGAGCAGTACTTC. This chain joins TRBV12-3 or TRBV12-4 and TRBJ2-7; D uncertain. Trimming pared 6 bases from V and 4 bases from J, leaving 13 bases between. There are 13 residues in the CDR3.

The chain employs TRBV6-2 or TRBV6-3 and TRBJ1-5; tentative D call: TRBD1 (5 bases). Between the trimmed V and J ends, which lost 7 bases and 5 bases, there was a span of 9 bases. The germline V gene encodes CDR1 MNHEY and CDR2 SVGEGT. The CDR3 totals 12 residues. The CDR3 DNA follows: TGTGCCAGCAAAGTGACAGATCAGCCCCAGCATTTT. Its translation is CASKVTDQPQHF.

The V and J genes are TRBV10-3 and TRBJ2-7; no clear D gene. The V and J ends lost 3 bases and 4 bases respectively, with 10 bases between them. CDR3 length: 13 amino acids. The germline gives CDR1 ENHRY, CDR2 SYGVKD. The chain's CDR3 is CAISDTSSYEQYF. Here the CDR3 DNA reads TGTGCCATCAGTGACACTTCATCTTACGAGCAGTACTTC.

Ten or more counts support this clonotype. This chain uses TRBV29-1 with TRBJ1-1, with D possibly being TRBD1 (5 bases). The germline gives CDR1 SQVTM, CDR2 ANQGSEA. The CDR3 consists of 12 residues. Trimming shortened V by 4 bases and J by 5 bases, and 11 bases separated the two germline ends. This chain's CDR3 is CSVAGQGTEAFF. CDR3 sequence (DNA): TGCAGCGTTGCTGGGCAGGGTACTGAAGCTTTCTTT.

The table lists this clonotype with many counts. The CDR3, as DNA: TGTGCCATCAGTGACCTGGGGGGACTAGCGGGATTTCAGAGCTCCTACGAGCAGTACTTC. Protein product: CAISDLGGLAGFQSSYEQYF. The rearrangement links TRBV10-3 to TRBJ2-7, with 13 bases fitting TRBD2. Germline V gene data show CDR1 as ENHRY and CDR2 as SYGVKD. The ends lost 3 bases at V and 0 bases at J; junction bases unmatched: 14. There are 20 residues in the CDR3.

The chain combines TRBV20-1 with TRBJ2-5, with TRBD2 matching over 12 bases. The CDR3 totals 15 residues. CDR1 and CDR2 (germline): DFQATT, SNEGSKA (reference sequence). Trimming cost V 7 bases and J 1 base; bases outside gene matches: 7. The CDR3: CSGSPTSGSQETQYF. In DNA form, the CDR3 reads TGCAGTGGAAGCCCGACTAGCGGGAGCCAAGAGACCCAGTACTTC.

This clonotype was counted many times. The chain recombines TRBV20-1 with TRBJ2-5, with 10 bases aligning to TRBD1. The CDR3 sequence is 15 residues long. Germline V lookup: CDR1 DFQATT, CDR2 SNEGSKA (reference sequence). The ends lost 3 bases at V and 1 base at J; junction bases unmatched: 5. The CDR3 region is CSASPRDRGQETQYF. As DNA, the CDR3 is TGCAGTGCTAGCCCCCGGGACAGGGGCCAAGAGACCCAGTACTTC.

The V call is TRBV20-1, the J call TRBJ2-1, with 7 nucleotides matching TRBD2. CDR3 length equals 17 residues. Germline CDR1 is DFQATT and CDR2 is SNEGSKA (reference sequence). Trimming cost V 1 base and J 4 bases; bases outside gene matches: 13. The CDR3 region is CSARAAPGTISYNEQFF. The CDR3 bases are TGCAGTGCTAGAGCAGCCCCAGGGACTATCTCTTACAATGAGCAGTTCTTC.

This clonotype was found many times. The chain couples TRBV27 to TRBJ2-7; 8 bases fit TRBD2. The germline V gene encodes CDR1 MNHEY and CDR2 SMNVEV (reference sequence). The CDR3 is 14 residues long. J lost 6 bases, V lost 0 bases, and 4 bases had no gene match. CDR3 bases: TGTGCCAGCAGTTTATCTCGGGAGGGCCTCGAGCAGTACTTC. Its protein is CASSLSREGLEQYF.

The V call is TRBV2, the J call TRBJ2-3, with TRBD2 as a possible D gene (5 bases). This CDR3 has 16 residues. Germline CDR1 SNHLY, CDR2 FYNNEI. V was clipped by 3 bases and J by 3 bases, with 16 bases between them. CDR3 residues: CASSESLAWSTDTQYF. CDR3 coding DNA: TGTGCCAGCAGTGAGAGTTTAGCGTGGTCAACAGATACGCAGTATTTT.

The sample holds a few counts of this clonotype. The chain has TRBV6-5 and TRBJ1-1, with a tentative D call TRBD1 (5 bases). Germline V CDR1 and CDR2: MNHEY, SVGAGI. V dropped 5 bases and J dropped 4 bases, with 8 bases sitting between them. The length of the CDR3 is 12 residues. CDR3 in DNA: TGTGCCAGCAGTACCGACAGCACTGAAGCTTTCTTT. Translation: CASSTDSTEAFF.

This chain uses TRBV27 with TRBJ1-4; D possibly corresponds to TRBD1 (5 bases). The CDR3 length is 15 residues. Germline values: CDR1 MNHEY, CDR2 SMNVEV (reference sequence). V lost 1 base to trimming and J lost 6 bases, with 12 bases between them. CDR3 sequence (DNA): TGTGCCAGCAGTTTATTGGGGCCTCCGGATGAAAAACTGTTTTTT. It specifies CASSLLGPPDEKLFF.

For this clonotype: The junction departs from germline at one end; a sequencing error may be responsible. The chain joins TRBV20-1 to TRBJ2-2; possibly TRBD2 for D (6 bases). CDR3 length: 15 amino acids. CDR1 is DFQATT and CDR2 is SNEGSKA in the germline V gene (reference sequence). The CDR3 DNA is TGCTGTGCTAGAAAGGTTTGGGGGGACACCGGGGAGCTGTTTTTT. Its protein is CCARKVWGDTGELFF.

At least ten counts were recorded for this clonotype. The V and J genes are TRBV5-1 and TRBJ2-3; unclear D gene. The CDR3 extends over 12 amino acids. Trimming stripped 4 bases from V and 4 bases from J, with 7 bases between. Germline V gene sequence: CDR1 SGHRS, CDR2 YFSETQ. CDR3 region: CASSPPADTQYF. Written as DNA, the CDR3 is TGCGCCAGCAGCCCTCCCGCAGATACGCAGTATTTT. The complete variable domain, with remaining parts taken from reference TRBV5-1 and TRBJ2-3, reads KAGVTQTPRYLIKTRGQQVTLSCSPISGHRSVSWYQQTPGQGLQFLFEYFSETQRNKGNFPGRFSGRQFSNSRSEMNVSTLELGDSALYLCASSPPADTQYFGPGTRLTVL.

About this clonotype itself: This may arise from a read error, as a much more abundant clone is one base away. V is TRBV24-1 and J is TRBJ2-1, with 9 bases identical to TRBD1. CDR3 size: 17 residues. Germline assignment: CDR1 KGHDR and CDR2 SFDVKD. CDR3 DNA sequence: TGTGCCTCCAGTGATCCCGACAGGGGGGATGCCTACAATGAGCAGTTCTTC. This codes for CASSDPDRGDAYNEQFF.

This clonotype was found many times. The chain combines TRBV12-3 or TRBV12-4 with TRBJ2-7; 8 bases fit TRBD1. The CDR3 contains 14 residues. The J segment lost 4 bases and the V segment lost 4 bases, leaving 6 bases of the junction unmatched. The CDR3 sequence: CASSSDRDFYEQYF. The CDR3 DNA follows: TGTGCCAGCAGTTCGGACAGGGATTTTTACGAGCAGTACTTC.

There are a few counts of this clonotype. The rearrangement joins TRBV2 to TRBJ2-7; no clear D gene. The ends were cut back, 2 bases at V and 6 bases at J, with 14 bases in the middle. Germline V CDR1 and CDR2: SNHLY, FYNNEI. The CDR3 loop spans 14 amino acids. CDR3 sequence reads: CASSEKASSIEQYF. The CDR3 bases are TGTGCCAGCAGTGAAAAGGCCAGTTCTATCGAGCAGTACTTC.

This chain uses TRBV2 with TRBJ1-4; unclear D gene. V lost 6 bases and J lost 7, with 12 bases in between. Germline V gene sequence: CDR1 SNHLY, CDR2 FYNNEI. CDR3 length: 13 amino acids. The CDR3: CASRGSEFEKLFF. Here the CDR3 DNA reads TGTGCCAGCAGGGGTTCGGAGTTTGAAAAACTGTTTTTT.